This TCR beta chain stems from a study of shared clonotypes between healthy human individuals (TCRdb year 2020). Background on the whole study: The cohort included a few men and a couple of women between 18 and 49 years of age. For each donor, CD4 naive and CD4 memory were each run on three plates, CD8 naive on two plates, and CD8 memory on one plate. Blood TCR repertoires of 5 or 6 healthy adults were deeply sequenced to estimate repertoire size and the extent of clonotype sharing between individuals. To increase sequencing depth and limit assay-specific biases, different laboratories used diverse techniques to prepare libraries and sequence TCR repertoires. Leukapheresis yielded between about 0.9 and 10 billion PBMCs per donor.

The cysteine opens and the phenylalanine closes a CDR3 of 14 amino acids. The sequence is cut down to CDR3 DNA, 42 bases in frame from base 1. A distance of 14 bases separates the germline ends of V and J, which lose 5 bases and 3 bases respectively. In the germline V gene, CDR1 corresponds to MDHEN and CDR2 to SYDVKM. The full study reports these points: Sampling was restricted to blood, and TCR repertoires in tissues likely differ from the TCR repertoires found in blood. When a handful of donors were compared, the shared fraction of clonotypes was about 5.5% for naive CD4, 3.5% to 4% for naive CD8, roughly 2.3% for memory CD4, and under 0.5% for memory CD8. The small number of donors limited the genetic and exposure-history diversity represented. Compared with non-shared clonotypes, the clonotypes found in all four sorted-subset donors had higher generation probabilities. Larger estimated clonotype richness was generally found for naive subsets than for memory subsets. Incomplete sequencing was indicated by rarefaction of sorted-subset datasets, despite the large sequencing depth. Pairwise subsampling indicated that sequencing depth was expected to affect the degree of clonotype sharing among donors.

With regard to this clone: Its antigen specificity is not known. Base qualities are not provided; no much larger clone lies one nucleotide away.

For the CD8 naive samples, CD45RO-negative cells were positively selected for CCR7, yielding a CD45RA+CCR7+ population from which TemRA cells were excluded. The donors were healthy, HIV-negative adults with no recently reported acute infections or vaccinations. All donors were Caucasian adults living in Nashville, Tennessee, USA. Blood was obtained by leukapheresis, after which PBMCs were separated by Ficoll-Histopaque density gradient centrifugation and cryopreserved in liquid nitrogen vapor phase. Purity and quantity of every magnetically sorted T cell population were checked by analytical flow cytometry. Genomic DNA was isolated from each sorted fraction and quantified by UV absorbance on a Nanodrop 2000c. Using the deep immunoSEQ assay, TCR CDR3 regions were amplified from genomic DNA by multiplex PCR. Extracted genomic DNA from each cell subset was spread evenly across all wells of several immunoSEQ 96-well plates, with each plate serving as a replicate. For sorted subsets, approximately 210 ng genomic DNA, equal to tens of thousands of T cell genomes, was loaded into each replicate PCR. The purified libraries were quantified using a Qubit 3.0 fluorometer, sized with a Bioanalyzer 2100, and then quantified again using the KAPA Library Quantification kit. Each immunoSEQ 96-well plate was sequenced on its own single-read 150-cycle Illumina NextSeq 550 flow cell. Concerning the study's data processing: Because the immunoSEQ output included only junctional sequences and no quality scores, the filtering could not be the same as the filtering used for full-length reads. Sequences were annotated with PyIR, a Python wrapper for IgBLAST v1.9, using IMGT germline references to assign V/J genes and CDR3. Reads were filtered out if the reads had weak V/J assignments (E-value above 1e-6), no CDR3, stop codons, out-of-frame junctions, or ambiguous translated residues. V3J clonotypes were defined by identical inferred V gene, J gene, and CDR3 amino acid sequence. Percentage overlap between repertoires was computed as shared unique clonotypes divided by the size of the smaller repertoire. Three approaches were used to assess repertoire richness: RTK rarefaction, the Chao1 estimator, and Recon v2.1 estimates of unobserved clonotypes. Generation probabilities were computed with OLGA for all TCRbeta clonotypes obtained by the gDNA method from several donors. This is the immuneACCESS table as TCRdb keeps it, with only in-frame sequences that have V and J called. A part of the clones is gone; compared with another copy, unresolved V genes explain less than half, and the rest is unexplained. V, J and clone size are taken as reported in that table, and D and trimming were inferred from the DNA itself. The sample contains around 2.1 million clones, 85% to 95% of them found a single time. The ten most abundant clones make up over 1.5% of the sample.

Specimen: naive CD8+ T cells from PBMCs. The meaning of the sample's cell subset or site label: CD45RA+CCR7+. The sequence was collected from a man in his late teens or twenties in good health. Some clones in this sample may be carry-over from other donors' samples. The V gene is TRBV28 and the J gene is TRBJ2-7; TRBD2 could be the D gene, as 5 bases match. CDR3 region: CASSPPRVGYEQYF. The DNA is as follows: TGTGCCAGCAGTCCCCCGAGGGTAGGCTACGAGCAGTACTTC. Reference TRBV28 and TRBJ2-7 genes cover what lies past the CDR3, so the full variable domain is DVKVTQSSRYLVKRTGEKVFLECVQDMDHENMFWYRQDPGLGLRLIYFSYDVKMKEKGDIPEGYSVSREKKERFSLILESASTNQTSMYLCASSPPRVGYEQYFGPGTRLTVT.